This T cell receptor (beta chain) was captured by sequencing in a study of graft-versus-host responses after intestinal transplantation. With respect to this clone: The antigen is unknown.

Trimming removed 5 bases from V and 4 bases from J; junction bases left unmatched: 2. Germline V gives CDR1 SGHAT, CDR2 FQNNGV. CDR3 length equals 13 residues. This table comes from immunoSEQ multiplex PCR, and its TCRdb copy is limited to in-frame clones, with some not included. This table holds roughly 93,000 clones, 85% to 95% found once. The sample was unstimulated CD8+ T cells sorted from spleen or lymph node cells, taken before transplant. The genes are TRBV11-2 and TRBJ2-3; TRBD2 agrees at 8 bases. This receptor was obtained from a human donor who was the organ donor for an intestinal transplant. The CDR3 sequence is CASSAGGADTQYF. CDR3 coding DNA: TGTGCCAGCAGCGCCGGGGGGGCAGATACGCAGTATTTT.